This is a list of T cell receptor beta chains from one sample in a study of shared clonotypes between healthy human individuals. Some clones are missing from TCRdb's copy, which holds only in-frame ones; the method was immunoSEQ multiplex PCR. This table holds 500,000 or so clones, approximately 94% found once. The source material was naive CD4+ T cells sorted from blood. The receptors were sampled from a woman aged 25 to 39 in good health. The CDR3 runs from the conserved cysteine through the conserved F or W. The D gene is left open where the match is weak. Clone sizes are given selectively: once, few, many, or a class where the clone is expanded.

abundance,v_gene,j_gene,d_gene,CDR3aa,CDR3nt
-,TRBV30,TRBJ2-7,TRBD2,CAWIGSGRSYEQYF,TGTGCCTGGATCGGTAGCGGGAGGTCCTACGAGCAGTACTTC
-,TRBV13,TRBJ2-7,-,CASSFGRDSYEQYF,TGTGCCAGCAGCTTCGGCAGGGACTCCTACGAGCAGTACTTC
-,TRBV2,TRBJ2-1,-,CASSGQGAGNEQFF,TGTGCCAGCAGTGGGCAAGGGGCTGGGAATGAGCAGTTCTTC
-,TRBV5-1,TRBJ1-2,TRBD1,CASSTYGTGSSYGYTF,TGCGCCAGCAGCACCTACGGGACAGGGTCGTCCTATGGCTACACCTTC
-,TRBV7-9,TRBJ2-7,TRBD1,CASSLGSGTGGARQYF,TGTGCCAGCAGCTTGGGCTCCGGGACAGGGGGCGCCCGGCAGTACTTC
once,TRBV28,TRBJ1-5,-,CAGRGTSNQPQHF,TGTGCCGGCAGGGGTACTAGCAATCAGCCCCAGCATTTT
-,TRBV7-2,TRBJ2-7,-,CASSEQGYEQYF,TGTGCCAGCAGCGAGCAGGGTTACGAGCAGTACTTC
-,TRBV2,TRBJ2-2,TRBD1,CASTFTGVDAELFF,TGTGCCAGCACTTTCACAGGGGTAGACGCGGAGCTGTTTTTT
-,TRBV19,TRBJ1-5,-,CASSIVERGVRGNQPQHF,TGTGCCAGTAGTATAGTGGAGAGAGGGGTAAGGGGCAATCAGCCCCAGCATTTT
-,TRBV5-1,TRBJ2-3,-,CASRAAGPTDTQYF,TGCGCCAGCAGAGCCGCGGGCCCCACAGATACGCAGTATTTT
-,TRBV6-4,TRBJ2-7,TRBD1,CASSDSRTGGHEQYF,TGTGCCAGCAGTGACTCCAGGACAGGGGGCCACGAGCAGTACTTC
-,TRBV6-6,TRBJ1-5,-,CASSYGLSRPQHF,TGTGCCAGCAGTTACGGGCTTTCCCGGCCCCAGCATTTT
-,TRBV6-5,TRBJ1-5,-,CASSYSKGQPQHF,TGTGCCAGCAGTTACTCGAAGGGACAGCCCCAGCATTTT